The next 21 T cell receptor beta chains were all read from a single sample in a study of blood T cells in healthy people across ages. Combining a sample-barcoded 5' primer with a J-beta primer mix, a second PCR ran for roughly 7 to 11 cycles. TCRdb passed the 5' RACE reads through MiXCR, listing each CDR3 protein once. Of 1.8 million or so distinct CDR3 sequences in the sample, about 39% were seen once. Material for sequencing was blood. The receptors shown here come from a human donor in good health.

The chain recombines TRBV9 with TRBJ2-3; 10 bases align to TRBD2. The junction had 10 bases not matched to a gene; V was cut back by 4 bases and J by 2 bases. Germline lookup yields CDR1 SGDLS and CDR2 YYNGEE. The CDR3 totals 17 residues. DNA of the CDR3: TGTGCCAGCAGCCCCCAAATAGCGGGGGGACTCACAGATACGCAGTATTTT. Amino acids: CASSPQIAGGLTDTQYF.

J is TRBJ2-5 and V is TRBV6-2 or TRBV6-3; the match to TRBD2 covers 7 bases. CDR1 is MNHEY, CDR2 SVGEGT, per germline. The CDR3 has 17 residues. J lost 1 base, V lost 2 bases, and 10 bases had no gene match. The CDR3 sequence: CASSYRPGEGTQETQYF. Written as DNA, the CDR3 is TGTGCCAGCAGTTACCGCCCCGGGGAGGGCACCCAAGAGACCCAGTACTTC.

This chain links TRBV25-1 with TRBJ2-1; a possible D gene is TRBD1 (9 bases). The V end was cut by 6 bases, the J end by 8 bases, with 29 bases between. This CDR3 contains 18 residues. CDR1 and CDR2 from the germline V gene are MGHDK and SYGVNS. The CDR3 here is CASSQQGAMGTGGHEQFF. As DNA, the CDR3 is TGTGCCAGCAGCCAACAGGGGGCGATGGGAACGGGGGGGCATGAGCAGTTCTTC. The full variable domain, with the rest looked up from reference TRBV25-1 and TRBJ2-1, is EADIYQTPRYLVIGTGKKITLECSQTMGHDKMYWYQQDPGMELHLIHYSYGVNSTEKGDLSSESTVSRIRTEHFPLTLESARPSHTSQYLCASSQQGAMGTGGHEQFFGPGTRLTVL.

This clonotype was seen only a few times. The chain has TRBV29-1 and TRBJ1-2, with D hard to call. Per germline, CDR1 SQVTM and CDR2 ANQGSEA. The CDR3 sequence is 14 residues long. V was trimmed by 6 bases and J by 1 base, leaving 15 bases between them. The chain's CDR3 is CSVKISGDNYGYTF. The CDR3 nucleotides are TGCAGCGTGAAAATTTCTGGGGATAACTATGGCTACACCTTC.

This clonotype was seen a few times. The rearrangement links TRBV12-3 or TRBV12-4 to TRBJ2-7; 9 positions match TRBD1. CDR3 length: 15 residues. J lost 4 bases, V lost 5 bases, and 9 bases had no gene match. The CDR3 DNA follows: TGTGCCAGCAGTCCGTACAGGGGGCTATTTTACGAGCAGTACTTC. Amino acids: CASSPYRGLFYEQYF.

Only a few counts were recorded for this clonotype. The J gene is TRBJ2-7, the V gene TRBV28, with D unclear. The CDR3 is 15 amino acids. V lost 3 bases and J 0 bases, leaving 12 bases between the germline ends. Germline V gene sequence: CDR1 MDHEN, CDR2 SYDVKM. The DNA of the CDR3 is TGTGCCAGCAGTTTTTCCCCGGGCGCCTCCTACGAGCAGTACTTC. Its protein product is CASSFSPGASYEQYF.

The genes are TRBV25-1 and TRBJ2-3; possibly TRBD2 for D (6 bases). The CDR3 has 15 residues. Trimming left V 3 bases short and J 2 bases short, with 12 bases between. Per the germline V gene, CDR1 is MGHDK and CDR2 is SYGVNS. CDR3 amino acids: CASSEVGGYTDTQYF. Written as DNA, the CDR3 is TGTGCCAGCAGTGAGGTGGGGGGTTACACAGATACGCAGTATTTT.

The V gene is TRBV6-6, the J gene TRBJ1-2, with D possibly TRBD1 on 6 matching bases. Between the trimmed V and J ends, which lost 7 bases and 2 bases, there was a span of 8 bases. The CDR3 extends over 12 amino acids. Germline lookup yields CDR1 MNHNY and CDR2 SVGAGI (reference sequence). CDR3 sequence reads: CASNDRNYGYTF. The CDR3 DNA sequence: TGTGCCAGCAACGACAGGAACTATGGCTACACCTTC.

Points on this clonotype: Sequence at one end of the junction differs from germline and may be a read error. The genes are TRBV7-9 and TRBJ1-2; no firm D call. The CDR3 is made up of 11 amino acids. CDR1 is SEHNR, CDR2 FQNEAQ, per germline (reference sequence). CDR3 loop: CASNLREGYTF. CDR3 bases: TGTGCCAGCAACTTACGGGAAGGCTACACCTTC.

J is TRBJ1-2 and V is TRBV12-3 or TRBV12-4, with TRBD1 matching over 12 bases. J lost 6 bases, V lost 2 bases, and 4 bases had no gene match. This CDR3 comprises 15 residues. The CDR3, as DNA: TGTGCCAGCAGTTTACGGGGGACAGGGGGCGATGGCTACACCTTC. Amino acid sequence: CASSLRGTGGDGYTF.

For this clonotype: One end of the junction is discordant with germline, which a read error may explain. This rearrangement joins TRBV3-1 to TRBJ2-7; TRBD1 is a possible D gene (5 bases). The CDR3 extends over 14 amino acids. Germline lookup yields CDR1 LGHDT and CDR2 YNNKEL (reference sequence). This chain's CDR3 is CASSPKGPSYGQYF. In nucleotides, the CDR3 is TGTGCCAGCAGCCCCAAGGGGCCTTCCTACGGGCAGTACTTC.

The chain joins TRBV6-2 or TRBV6-3 to TRBJ2-5; D might be TRBD1 (5 bases). The CDR3 is 17 amino acids. Germline CDR1 is MNHEY and CDR2 is SVGEGT. The V end lost 0 bases, the J end lost 5 bases, and 19 bases lay between the germline ends. CDR3 coding DNA: TGTGCCAGCAGTTACTCGTCCAGGGCAAGGCTATGGGAGACCCAGTACTTC. It yields the protein CASSYSSRARLWETQYF.

The chain uses TRBV2 and TRBJ2-4; no definite D call. The CDR3 length is 14 residues. Trimming took 7 bases from V and 0 from J, leaving 10 bases between them. Germline CDR1 is SNHLY and CDR2 is FYNNEI. CDR3 in amino acids: CASIVDLAKNIQYF. The CDR3 coding sequence is TGTGCCAGCATAGTGGACCTAGCCAAAAACATTCAGTACTTC.

This clonotype was detected only a few times. Sequence at one end of the junction differs from germline and may be a read error. The CDR3 DNA reads TGCGCGGGGTGGGCCCTTAACTATGGCTACACCTTC. Translation gives CAGWALNYGYTF. The genes are TRBV28 and TRBJ1-2; no definite D call. The CDR3 length is 12 residues. The germline gives CDR1 MDHEN, CDR2 SYDVKM.

V and J are TRBV15 and TRBJ2-2; TRBD1 agrees at 7 bases. The CDR3 sequence is 14 residues long. The junction had 6 bases not matched to a gene; V was cut back by 6 bases and J by 5 bases. CDR1 is LNHNV and CDR2 is YYDKDF in the germline V gene (reference sequence). The CDR3 nucleotides read TGTGCCACCAGTGAGACAGGGTCGACCGGGGAGCTGTTTTTT. This sequence encodes CATSETGSTGELFF. Full variable domain (missing parts from reference TRBV15 and TRBJ2-2): DAMVIQNPRYQVTQFGKPVTLSCSQTLNHNVMYWYQQKSSQAPKLLFHYYDKDFNNEADTPDNFQSRRPNTSFCFLDIRSPGLGDTAMYLCATSETGSTGELFFGEGSRLTVL.

V and J are TRBV5-1 and TRBJ1-2; D gene unclear. Germline V lookup: CDR1 SGHRS, CDR2 YFSETQ. Trimming shortened V by 5 bases and J by 3 bases, and 8 bases separated the two germline ends. The CDR3 is 12 amino acids. CDR3 DNA: TGCGCCAGCAGGATGGGTGACTATGGCTACACCTTC. Its translation: CASRMGDYGYTF.

The rearrangement uses TRBV10-3 and TRBJ1-2; weak D call: TRBD1 (5 bases). The germline V and J ends were trimmed by 4 bases and 0 bases, with 15 bases remaining between them. Per the germline V gene, CDR1 is ENHRY and CDR2 is SYGVKD. This CDR3 is built from 16 residues. CDR3 protein: CAISVWAGLTNYGYTF. CDR3 in DNA: TGTGCCATCAGTGTGTGGGCAGGGCTCACTAACTATGGCTACACCTTC.

The gene calls are TRBV28 and TRBJ1-2, with D perhaps TRBD1 (6 bases). There are 11 residues in the CDR3. Between the trimmed V and J ends, which lost 10 bases and 4 bases, there was a span of 10 bases. CDR1 and CDR2 from the germline V gene are MDHEN and SYDVKM. The CDR3 sequence: CATGDFYGYTF. The DNA of the CDR3 is TGTGCCACAGGGGACTTCTATGGCTACACCTTC.

This clonotype was seen a handful of times. The chain employs TRBV5-6 and TRBJ2-6; D perhaps matches TRBD2 (6 bases). The V gene's germline CDR1 is SGHDT and CDR2 YYEEEE. The V end was cut by 6 bases, the J end by 1 base, with 17 bases between. CDR3 length: 17 residues. CDR3 residues: CASTRNSGRSGANVLTF. For the CDR3, the DNA is TGTGCCAGCACCAGGAATTCGGGGAGGTCTGGGGCCAACGTCCTGACTTTC.

The rearrangement links TRBV25-1 to TRBJ2-3; TRBD2 matches 10 bases. CDR3 size: 16 residues. V was clipped by 6 bases and J by 6 bases; unmatched bases: 12. Germline loops: CDR1 MGHDK, CDR2 SYGVNS. The CDR3 here is CASSANSGGPGDTQYF. Here the CDR3 DNA reads TGTGCCAGCAGCGCTAATAGCGGGGGGCCAGGCGATACGCAGTATTTT.

The chain employs TRBV3-1 and TRBJ1-2, with D maybe TRBD1 (5 bases). This CDR3 has 14 residues. From germline, CDR1 is LGHDT and CDR2 YNNKEL (reference sequence). The V gene lost 2 bases and the J gene lost 4 bases, with 11 bases spanning the gap. The DNA of the CDR3 is TGTGCCAGCAGCCAAATCCGGGGCAGCTATGGCTACACCTTC. Translation gives CASSQIRGSYGYTF.